Shown below are 5 T cell receptor beta chains from a single sample sequenced in a study of T cell responses to AZD1222 COVID-19 vaccine. Profiled with immunoSEQ multiplex PCR; TCRdb holds only in-frame clones, not every one. The repertoire holds around 150,000 clones, with roughly 94% as singletons. The source was peripheral blood, collected 28 days after the second AZD1222 dose. These TCRs come from an adult who received the AZD1222 COVID-19 vaccine.

The chain uses TRBV5-1 and TRBJ1-1; TRBD1 agrees at 7 bases. The CDR3 is 15 amino acids. The ends lost 7 bases at V and 0 bases at J; junction bases unmatched: 9. CDR1 is SGHRS and CDR2 is YFSETQ in the germline V gene. This CDR3 reads CASWGDSDMNTEAFF. The CDR3 DNA reads as TGCGCCAGCTGGGGGGACAGTGACATGAACACTGAAGCTTTCTTT.

In this sample, this clone turned up a few times. The V gene is TRBV4-1, the J gene TRBJ1-1; D unclear. This CDR3 contains 13 residues. Trimming took off 4 bases at V and 7 bases at J, with 13 bases between the two ends. Germline-derived CDR1 and CDR2 are MGHRA and YSYEKL. CDR3 bases: TGCGCCAGCAGCCTCCTTAACGCAGGTGAAGCTTTCTTT. It yields the protein CASSLLNAGEAFF.

The chain links TRBV6-5 to TRBJ1-2, with no clear D. Germline CDR1 MNHEY, CDR2 SVGAGI. The V end lost 4 bases, the J end lost 1 base, and 7 bases lay between the germline ends. The CDR3 is 13 amino acids. The CDR3 nucleotides read TGTGCCAGCAGTTTAGCTTATAACTATGGCTACACCTTC. This sequence encodes CASSLAYNYGYTF.

The V gene is TRBV3-1 (or the pseudogene TRBV3-2), the J gene TRBJ2-7; 7 bases agree with TRBD1. Germline trimming cut 2 bases from V and 9 bases from J; bases unmatched to any gene: 16. This CDR3 spans 16 amino acids. Germline assignment: CDR1 LGHDT and CDR2 YNNKEL (reference sequence). CDR3 DNA sequence: TGTGCCAGCAGCCAATGGGACAGAACTTCTACGACTGGGCAGTACTTC. It specifies CASSQWDRTSTTGQYF.

The V gene is TRBV7-2, the J gene TRBJ1-5; the match to TRBD1 covers 7 bases. With V trimmed by 5 bases and J by 4 bases, 5 bases remained unmatched. Germline CDR1 SGHTA, CDR2 FQGNSA. CDR3 length equals 14 residues. The CDR3 bases are TGTGCCAGCAGCATCTTCAGGGGGAATCAGCCCCAGCATTTT. Its translation: CASSIFRGNQPQHF.